These T cell receptor beta chains were read from a single sample in a study of blood T cell repertoires in COVID-19. The method was immunoSEQ multiplex PCR; TCRdb's version includes in-frame clones alone and lacks a portion of them. The sample lists roughly 180,000 clones; 82% were seen once. The material sequenced was PBMCs or T cells enriched from blood (not recorded which). The receptors stem from a man aged 55-75 years who had recovered from COVID-19. Each CDR3 is given with its conserved first and last residue. A D gene is named only where the DNA matches it firmly. Clone size is not always given. Where it is, it says once, few, many or a class for expanded clones.

TRBJ1-6,few,TRBV7-9,NA,CASSLGLGSPLHF,TGTGCCAGCAGCTTAGGACTCGGGTCACCCCTCCACTTT
TRBJ2-6,NA,TRBV19,TRBD1,CASKQGAGIGGANVLTF,TGTGCCAGTAAACAGGGGGCGGGGATAGGTGGGGCCAACGTCCTGACTTTC
TRBJ1-3,NA,TRBV19,NA,CASSPKDRRSGNTIYF,TGTGCCAGTAGTCCCAAGGACAGACGCTCTGGAAACACCATATATTTT
TRBJ2-7,NA,TRBV24-1,NA,CATSDRATYEQYF,TGTGCCACCAGTGACAGGGCCACCTACGAGCAGTACTTC
TRBJ2-5,NA,TRBV28,TRBD1,CASSLSRGHRETQYF,TGTGCCAGCAGTTTAAGTAGGGGGCACCGAGAGACCCAGTACTTC
TRBJ1-5,once,TRBV27,TRBD1,CASSLNRGEPQHF,TGTGCCAGCAGTTTAAACAGGGGCGAGCCCCAGCATTTT
TRBJ1-1,NA,TRBV5-3,NA,CARSLAGADEAFF,TGTGCCAGAAGCTTGGCAGGGGCCGATGAAGCTTTCTTT
TRBJ2-7,NA,TRBV7-6,TRBD1,CASSPRQGGTYEQYF,TGTGCCAGCAGCCCACGACAGGGGGGCACCTACGAGCAGTACTTC
TRBJ2-7,NA,TRBV6-5,NA,CASSYRQLGTYEQYF,TGTGCCAGCAGTTACCGACAGCTTGGTACCTACGAGCAGTACTTC
TRBJ1-1,NA,TRBV18,TRBD1,CASSPGQATWNTEAFF,TGTGCCAGCTCACCGGGACAGGCCACGTGGAACACTGAAGCTTTCTTT
TRBJ2-7,NA,TRBV5-1,TRBD2,CASMTTSGGHYEQYF,TGCGCCAGCATGACGACTAGCGGGGGCCACTACGAGCAGTACTTC